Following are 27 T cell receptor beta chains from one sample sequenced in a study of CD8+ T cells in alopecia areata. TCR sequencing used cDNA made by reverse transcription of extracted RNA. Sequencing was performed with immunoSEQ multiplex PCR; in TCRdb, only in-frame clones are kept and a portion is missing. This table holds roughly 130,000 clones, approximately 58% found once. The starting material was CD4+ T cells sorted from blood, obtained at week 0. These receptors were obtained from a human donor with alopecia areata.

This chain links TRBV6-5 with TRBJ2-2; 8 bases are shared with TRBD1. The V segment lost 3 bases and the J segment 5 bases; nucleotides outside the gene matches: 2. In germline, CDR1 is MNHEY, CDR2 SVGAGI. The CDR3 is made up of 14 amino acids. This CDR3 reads CASSYDRGTGELFF. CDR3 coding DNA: TGTGCCAGCAGTTATGACAGGGGTACCGGGGAGCTGTTTTTT.

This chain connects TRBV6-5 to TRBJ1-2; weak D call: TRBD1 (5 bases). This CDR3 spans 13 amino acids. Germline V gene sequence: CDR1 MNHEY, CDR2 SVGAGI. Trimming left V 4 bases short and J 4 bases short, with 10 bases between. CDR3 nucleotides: TGTGCCAGCAGTTCCACAGGACTCTATGGCTACACCTTC. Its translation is CASSSTGLYGYTF.

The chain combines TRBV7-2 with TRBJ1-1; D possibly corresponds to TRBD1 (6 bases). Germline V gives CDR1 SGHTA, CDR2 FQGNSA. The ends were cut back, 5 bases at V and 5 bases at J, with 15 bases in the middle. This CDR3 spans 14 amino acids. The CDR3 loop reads CASSTQGLGTEAFF. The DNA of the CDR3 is TGTGCCAGCAGCACACAGGGCCTGGGGACTGAAGCTTTCTTT.

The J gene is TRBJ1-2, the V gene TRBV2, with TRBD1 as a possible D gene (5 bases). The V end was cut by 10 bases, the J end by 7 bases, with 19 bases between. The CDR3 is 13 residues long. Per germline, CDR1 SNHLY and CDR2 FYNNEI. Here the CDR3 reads CAIPHREGAGYTF. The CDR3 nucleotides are TGTGCCATTCCCCACCGGGAAGGGGCTGGCTACACCTTC.

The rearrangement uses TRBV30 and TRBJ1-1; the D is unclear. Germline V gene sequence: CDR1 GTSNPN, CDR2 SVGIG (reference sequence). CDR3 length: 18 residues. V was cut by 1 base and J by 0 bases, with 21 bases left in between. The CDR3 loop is CAWSGQSLVGKMNTEAFF. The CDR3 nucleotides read TGTGCCTGGAGTGGGCAGTCTCTCGTGGGGAAAATGAACACTGAAGCTTTCTTT.

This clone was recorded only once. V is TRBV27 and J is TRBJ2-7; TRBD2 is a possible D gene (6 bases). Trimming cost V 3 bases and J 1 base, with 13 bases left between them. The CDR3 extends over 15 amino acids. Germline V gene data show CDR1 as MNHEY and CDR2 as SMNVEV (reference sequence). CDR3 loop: CASSFSLARSYEQYF. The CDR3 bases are TGTGCCAGCAGTTTCTCCCTAGCGAGGTCCTACGAGCAGTACTTC.

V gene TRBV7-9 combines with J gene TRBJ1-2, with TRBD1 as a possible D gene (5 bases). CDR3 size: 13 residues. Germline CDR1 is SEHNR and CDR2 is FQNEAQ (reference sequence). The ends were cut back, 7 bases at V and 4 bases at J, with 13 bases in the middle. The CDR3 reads CASTSSGRYGYTF. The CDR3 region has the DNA TGTGCCAGCACCTCTTCAGGGCGCTATGGCTACACCTTC.

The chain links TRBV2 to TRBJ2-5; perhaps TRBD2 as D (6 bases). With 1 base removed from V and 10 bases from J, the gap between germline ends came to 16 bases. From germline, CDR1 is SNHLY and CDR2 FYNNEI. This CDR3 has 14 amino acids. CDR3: CASSEGLIGGDQYF. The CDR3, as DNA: TGTGCCAGCAGTGAAGGACTTATTGGAGGGGACCAGTACTTC.

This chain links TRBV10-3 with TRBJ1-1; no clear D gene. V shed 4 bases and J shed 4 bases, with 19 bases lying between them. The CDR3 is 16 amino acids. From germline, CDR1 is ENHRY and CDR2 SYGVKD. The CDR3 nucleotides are TGTGCCATCAGTGTATCGGGTGGGGTTGATGGCACTGAAGCTTTCTTT. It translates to CAISVSGGVDGTEAFF.

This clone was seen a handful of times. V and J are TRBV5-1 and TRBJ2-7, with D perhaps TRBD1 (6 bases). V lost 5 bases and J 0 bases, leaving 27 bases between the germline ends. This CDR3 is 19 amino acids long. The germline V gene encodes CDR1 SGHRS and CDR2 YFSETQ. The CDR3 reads CASRPKVGPGQSPSYEQYF. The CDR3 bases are TGCGCCAGCAGACCGAAAGTTGGCCCTGGACAGTCGCCCTCCTACGAGCAGTACTTC. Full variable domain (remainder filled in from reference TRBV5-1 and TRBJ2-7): KAGVTQTPRYLIKTRGQQVTLSCSPISGHRSVSWYQQTPGQGLQFLFEYFSETQRNKGNFPGRFSGRQFSNSRSEMNVSTLELGDSALYLCASRPKVGPGQSPSYEQYFGPGTRLTVT.

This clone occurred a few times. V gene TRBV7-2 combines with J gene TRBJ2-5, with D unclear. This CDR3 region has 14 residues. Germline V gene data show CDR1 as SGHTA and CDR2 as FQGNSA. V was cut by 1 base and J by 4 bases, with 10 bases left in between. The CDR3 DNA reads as TGTGCCAGCAGCTTAGGTCCTAAACGAGAGACCCAGTACTTC. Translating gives CASSLGPKRETQYF.

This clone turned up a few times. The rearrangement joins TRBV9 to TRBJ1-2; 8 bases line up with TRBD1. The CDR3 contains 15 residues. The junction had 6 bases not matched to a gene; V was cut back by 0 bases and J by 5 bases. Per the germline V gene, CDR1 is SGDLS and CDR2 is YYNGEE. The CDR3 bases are TGTGCCAGCAGCGTAGACCAGGGGGCTGGGTATGGCTACACCTTC. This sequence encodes CASSVDQGAGYGYTF.

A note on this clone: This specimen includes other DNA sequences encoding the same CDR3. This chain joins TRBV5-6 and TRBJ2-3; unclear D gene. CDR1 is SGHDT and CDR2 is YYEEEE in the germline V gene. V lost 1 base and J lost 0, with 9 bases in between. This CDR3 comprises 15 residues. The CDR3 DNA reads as TGTGCCAGCAGCTTGAGGCCAGCTAGCACAGATACGCAGTATTTT. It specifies CASSLRPASTDTQYF.

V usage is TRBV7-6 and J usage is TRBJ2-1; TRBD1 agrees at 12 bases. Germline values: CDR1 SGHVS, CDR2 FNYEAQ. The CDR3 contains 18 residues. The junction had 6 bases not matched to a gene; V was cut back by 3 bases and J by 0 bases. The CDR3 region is CASSLGTGGVSSYNEQFF. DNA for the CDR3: TGTGCCAGCAGCTTGGGGACAGGGGGCGTTTCCTCCTACAATGAGCAGTTCTTC.

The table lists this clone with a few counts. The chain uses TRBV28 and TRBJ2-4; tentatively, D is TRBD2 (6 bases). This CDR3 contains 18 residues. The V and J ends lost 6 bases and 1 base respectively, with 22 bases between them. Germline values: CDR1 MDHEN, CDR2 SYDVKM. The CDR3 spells CASRVGGEITTAKNIQYF. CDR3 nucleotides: TGTGCCAGCAGGGTGGGCGGGGAGATCACAACGGCCAAAAACATTCAGTACTTC.

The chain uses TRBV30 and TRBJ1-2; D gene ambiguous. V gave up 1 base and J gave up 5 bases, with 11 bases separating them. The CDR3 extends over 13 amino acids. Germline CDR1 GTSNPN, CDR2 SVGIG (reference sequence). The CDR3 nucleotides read TGTGCCTGGAGTGCTTGGCGCGAATATGGCTACACCTTC. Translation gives CAWSAWREYGYTF.

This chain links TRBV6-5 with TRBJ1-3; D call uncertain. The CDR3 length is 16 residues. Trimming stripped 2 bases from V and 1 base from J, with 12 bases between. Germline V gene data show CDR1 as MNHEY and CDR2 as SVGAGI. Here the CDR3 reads CASSYSGGGSGNTIYF. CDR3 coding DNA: TGTGCCAGCAGTTACAGTGGTGGAGGTTCTGGAAACACCATATATTTT.

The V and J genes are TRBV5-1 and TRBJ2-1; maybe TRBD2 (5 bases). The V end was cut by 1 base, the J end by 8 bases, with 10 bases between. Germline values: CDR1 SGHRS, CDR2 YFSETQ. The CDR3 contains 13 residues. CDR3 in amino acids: CASSLPGYDEQFF. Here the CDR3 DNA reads TGCGCCAGCAGCTTGCCGGGATACGATGAGCAGTTCTTC.

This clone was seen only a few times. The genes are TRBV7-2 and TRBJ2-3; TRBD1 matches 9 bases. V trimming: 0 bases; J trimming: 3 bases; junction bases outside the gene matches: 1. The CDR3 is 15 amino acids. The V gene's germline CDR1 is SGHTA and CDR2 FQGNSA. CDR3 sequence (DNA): TGTGCCAGCAGCTTAGCACAGGGGGCAACAGATACGCAGTATTTT. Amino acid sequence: CASSLAQGATDTQYF.

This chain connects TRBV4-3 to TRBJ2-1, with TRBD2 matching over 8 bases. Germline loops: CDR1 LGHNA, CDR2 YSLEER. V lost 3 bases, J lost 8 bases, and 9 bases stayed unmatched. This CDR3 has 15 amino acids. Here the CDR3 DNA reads TGCGCCAGCAGCCACGGAGCGGGAGAAGGCTATGAGCAGTTCTTC. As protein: CASSHGAGEGYEQFF.

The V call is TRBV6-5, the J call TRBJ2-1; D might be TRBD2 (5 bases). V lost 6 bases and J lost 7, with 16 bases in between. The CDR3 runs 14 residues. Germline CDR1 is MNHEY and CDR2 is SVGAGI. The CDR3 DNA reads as TGTGCCAGCAGCACAGCCCATCGGAGGAATGAGCAGTTCTTC. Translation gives CASSTAHRRNEQFF.

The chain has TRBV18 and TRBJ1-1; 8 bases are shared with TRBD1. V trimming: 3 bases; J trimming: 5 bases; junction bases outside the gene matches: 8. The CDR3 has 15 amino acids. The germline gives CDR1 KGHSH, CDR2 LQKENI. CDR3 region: CASSPTGQGGTEAFF. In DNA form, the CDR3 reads TGTGCCAGCTCACCCACTGGACAGGGAGGTACTGAAGCTTTCTTT. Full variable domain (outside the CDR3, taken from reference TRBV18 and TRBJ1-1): NAGVMQNPRHLVRRRGQEARLRCSPMKGHSHVYWYRQLPEEGLKFMVYLQKENIIDESGMPKERFSAEFPKEGPSILRIQQVVRGDSAAYFCASSPTGQGGTEAFFGQGTRLTVV.

Here the CDR3 reads CASSFRRTGPTQYF. CDR3 coding DNA: TGTGCCAGCAGCTTCCGGAGGACAGGGCCGACCCAGTACTTC. J is TRBJ2-5 and V is TRBV7-8; 8 nucleotides match TRBD1. The CDR3 has 14 residues. CDR1 SGHVS and CDR2 FQNEAQ come from the germline V gene. J lost 7 bases, V lost 3 bases, and 7 bases had no gene match.

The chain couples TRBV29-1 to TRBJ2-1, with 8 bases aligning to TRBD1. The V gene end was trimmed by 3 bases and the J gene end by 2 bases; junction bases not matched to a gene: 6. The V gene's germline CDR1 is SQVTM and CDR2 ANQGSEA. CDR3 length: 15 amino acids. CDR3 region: CSVEFRDRTYNEQFF. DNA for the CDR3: TGCAGCGTTGAGTTCAGGGACAGGACCTACAATGAGCAGTTCTTC.

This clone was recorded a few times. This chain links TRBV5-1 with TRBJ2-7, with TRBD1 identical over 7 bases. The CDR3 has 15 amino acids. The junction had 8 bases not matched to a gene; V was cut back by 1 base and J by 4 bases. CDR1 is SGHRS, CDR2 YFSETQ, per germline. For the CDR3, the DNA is TGCGCCAGCAGCTTGAATGACAGGGCCCCGTACGAGCAGTACTTC. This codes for CASSLNDRAPYEQYF. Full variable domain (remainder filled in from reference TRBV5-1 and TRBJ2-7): KAGVTQTPRYLIKTRGQQVTLSCSPISGHRSVSWYQQTPGQGLQFLFEYFSETQRNKGNFPGRFSGRQFSNSRSEMNVSTLELGDSALYLCASSLNDRAPYEQYFGPGTRLTVT.

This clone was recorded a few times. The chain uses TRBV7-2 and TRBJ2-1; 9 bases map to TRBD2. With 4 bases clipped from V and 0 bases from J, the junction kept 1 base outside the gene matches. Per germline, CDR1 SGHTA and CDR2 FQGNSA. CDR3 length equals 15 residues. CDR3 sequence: CASSSSGVSYNEQFF. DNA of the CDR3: TGTGCCAGCAGCTCTAGCGGGGTCTCCTACAATGAGCAGTTCTTC.

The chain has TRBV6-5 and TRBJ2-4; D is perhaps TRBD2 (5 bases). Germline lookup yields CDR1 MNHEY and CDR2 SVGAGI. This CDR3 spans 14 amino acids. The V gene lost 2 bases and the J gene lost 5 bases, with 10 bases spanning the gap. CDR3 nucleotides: TGTGCCAGCAGTTACAGAGGGCAGGAAAACATTCAGTACTTC. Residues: CASSYRGQENIQYF.